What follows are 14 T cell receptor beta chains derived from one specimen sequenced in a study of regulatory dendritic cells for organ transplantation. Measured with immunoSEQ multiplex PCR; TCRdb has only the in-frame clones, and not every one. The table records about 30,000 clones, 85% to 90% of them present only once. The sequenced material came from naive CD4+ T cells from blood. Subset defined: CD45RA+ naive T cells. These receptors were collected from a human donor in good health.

The CDR3: CASSERGTWGGNTIYF. Written as DNA, the CDR3 is TGTGCCAGCAGTGAACGAGGGACCTGGGGTGGAAACACCATATATTTT. This chain uses TRBV6-1 with TRBJ1-3, with D maybe TRBD1 (5 bases). Trimming shortened V by 2 bases and J by 3 bases, and 14 bases separated the two germline ends. There are 16 residues in the CDR3. Germline CDR1 and CDR2: MNHNS and SASEGT.

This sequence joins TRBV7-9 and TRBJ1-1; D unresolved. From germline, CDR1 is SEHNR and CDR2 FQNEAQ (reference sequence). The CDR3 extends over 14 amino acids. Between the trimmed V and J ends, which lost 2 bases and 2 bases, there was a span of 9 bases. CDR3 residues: CASSLKGYNTEAFF. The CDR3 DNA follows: TGTGCCAGCAGCTTAAAGGGCTACAACACTGAAGCTTTCTTT.

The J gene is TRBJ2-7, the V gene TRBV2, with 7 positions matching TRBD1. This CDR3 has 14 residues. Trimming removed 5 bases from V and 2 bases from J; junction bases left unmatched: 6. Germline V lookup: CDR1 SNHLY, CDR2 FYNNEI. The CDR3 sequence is CASSLETGPYEQYF. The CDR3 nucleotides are TGTGCCAGCAGTCTTGAGACAGGGCCCTACGAGCAGTACTTC.

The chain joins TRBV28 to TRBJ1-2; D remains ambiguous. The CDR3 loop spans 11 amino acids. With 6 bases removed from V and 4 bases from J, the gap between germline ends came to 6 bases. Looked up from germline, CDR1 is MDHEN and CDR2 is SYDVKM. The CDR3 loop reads CASSRGYGYTF. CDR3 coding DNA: TGTGCCAGCAGCCGGGGCTATGGCTACACCTTC.

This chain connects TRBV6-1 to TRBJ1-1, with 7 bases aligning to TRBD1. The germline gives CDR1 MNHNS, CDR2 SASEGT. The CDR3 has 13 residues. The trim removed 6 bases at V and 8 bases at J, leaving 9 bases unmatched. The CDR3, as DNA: TGTGCCAGCAGAGACAGGGTCCGGCACGAAGCTTTCTTT. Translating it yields CASRDRVRHEAFF.

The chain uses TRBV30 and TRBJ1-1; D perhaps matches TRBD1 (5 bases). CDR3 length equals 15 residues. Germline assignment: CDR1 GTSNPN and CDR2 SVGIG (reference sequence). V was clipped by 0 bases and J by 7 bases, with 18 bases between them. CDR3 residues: CAWSVQSGGDGEAFF. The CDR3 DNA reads TGTGCCTGGAGTGTACAATCGGGGGGGGATGGTGAAGCTTTCTTT.

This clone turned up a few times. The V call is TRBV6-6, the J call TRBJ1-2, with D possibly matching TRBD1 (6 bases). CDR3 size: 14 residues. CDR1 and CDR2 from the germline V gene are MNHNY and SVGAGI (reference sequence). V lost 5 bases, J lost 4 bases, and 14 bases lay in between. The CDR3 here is CASSQTGFSYGYTF. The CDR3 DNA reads TGTGCCAGCAGTCAAACAGGGTTTTCCTATGGCTACACCTTC.

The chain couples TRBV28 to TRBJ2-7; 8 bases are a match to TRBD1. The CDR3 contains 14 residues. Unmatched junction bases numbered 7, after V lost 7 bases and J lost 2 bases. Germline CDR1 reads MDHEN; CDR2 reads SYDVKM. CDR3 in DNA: TGTGCCAGCACCCCAGGGGGCGTCCCCTACGAGCAGTACTTC. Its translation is CASTPGGVPYEQYF.

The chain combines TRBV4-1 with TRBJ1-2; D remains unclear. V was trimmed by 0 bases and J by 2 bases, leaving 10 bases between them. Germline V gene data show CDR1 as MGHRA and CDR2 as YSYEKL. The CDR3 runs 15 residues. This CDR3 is CASSQDRAPNYGYTF. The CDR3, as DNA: TGCGCCAGCAGCCAAGATCGTGCACCCAACTATGGCTACACCTTC.

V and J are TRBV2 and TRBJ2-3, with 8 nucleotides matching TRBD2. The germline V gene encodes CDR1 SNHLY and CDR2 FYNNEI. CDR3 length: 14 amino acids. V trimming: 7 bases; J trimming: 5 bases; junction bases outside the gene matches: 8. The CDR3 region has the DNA TGTGCCAGCATGATTCAGCGGGGGCAAGATACGCAGTATTTT. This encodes CASMIQRGQDTQYF.

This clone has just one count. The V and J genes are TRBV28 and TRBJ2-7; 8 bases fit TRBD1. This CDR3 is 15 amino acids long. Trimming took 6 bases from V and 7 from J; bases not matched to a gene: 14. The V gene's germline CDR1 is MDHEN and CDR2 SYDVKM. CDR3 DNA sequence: TGTGCCAGCAGCGAGGGGACAGGTTCCTCTCGGGAGCAGTACTTC. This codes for CASSEGTGSSREQYF. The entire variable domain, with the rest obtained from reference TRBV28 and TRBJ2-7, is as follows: DVKVTQSSRYLVKRTGEKVFLECVQDMDHENMFWYRQDPGLGLRLIYFSYDVKMKEKGDIPEGYSVSREKKERFSLILESASTNQTSMYLCASSEGTGSSREQYFGPGTRLTVT.

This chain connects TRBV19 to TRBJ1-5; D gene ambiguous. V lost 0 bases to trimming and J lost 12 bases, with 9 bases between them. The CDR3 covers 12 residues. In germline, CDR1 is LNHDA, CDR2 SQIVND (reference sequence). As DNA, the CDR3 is TGTGCCAGTAGTATAGATCTAGGAGACCAGCATTTT. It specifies CASSIDLGDQHF.

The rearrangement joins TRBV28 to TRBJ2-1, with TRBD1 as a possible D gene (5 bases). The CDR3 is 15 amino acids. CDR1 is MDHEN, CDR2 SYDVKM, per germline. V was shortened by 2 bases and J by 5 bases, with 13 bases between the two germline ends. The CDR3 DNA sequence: TGTGCCAGCAGTTTAACAGGCGGACGAAACAATGAGCAGTTCTTC. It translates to CASSLTGGRNNEQFF. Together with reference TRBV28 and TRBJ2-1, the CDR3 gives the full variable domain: DVKVTQSSRYLVKRTGEKVFLECVQDMDHENMFWYRQDPGLGLRLIYFSYDVKMKEKGDIPEGYSVSREKKERFSLILESASTNQTSMYLCASSLTGGRNNEQFFGPGTRLTVL.

DNA for the CDR3: TGCGCCAGCAGCTTGGCACAGACAGACGAAGCTTTCTTT. This gives the protein CASSLAQTDEAFF. This chain uses TRBV5-1 with TRBJ1-1; a possible D gene is TRBD1 (5 bases). Trimming cost V 0 bases and J 8 bases, with 11 bases left between them. This CDR3 comprises 13 residues. Germline loops: CDR1 SGHRS, CDR2 YFSETQ.